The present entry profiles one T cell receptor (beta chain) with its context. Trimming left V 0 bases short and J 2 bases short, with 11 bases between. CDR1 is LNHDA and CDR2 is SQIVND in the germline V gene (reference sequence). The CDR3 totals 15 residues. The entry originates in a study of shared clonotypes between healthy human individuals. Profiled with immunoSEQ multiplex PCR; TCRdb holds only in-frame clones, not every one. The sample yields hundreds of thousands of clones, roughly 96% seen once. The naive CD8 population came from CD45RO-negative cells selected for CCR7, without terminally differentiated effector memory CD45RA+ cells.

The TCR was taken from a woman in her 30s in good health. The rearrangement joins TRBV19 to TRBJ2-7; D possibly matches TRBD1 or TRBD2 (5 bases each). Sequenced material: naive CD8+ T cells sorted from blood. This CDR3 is CASSIDGGATYEQYF. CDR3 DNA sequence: TGTGCCAGTAGTATAGATGGGGGAGCTACCTACGAGCAGTACTTC.